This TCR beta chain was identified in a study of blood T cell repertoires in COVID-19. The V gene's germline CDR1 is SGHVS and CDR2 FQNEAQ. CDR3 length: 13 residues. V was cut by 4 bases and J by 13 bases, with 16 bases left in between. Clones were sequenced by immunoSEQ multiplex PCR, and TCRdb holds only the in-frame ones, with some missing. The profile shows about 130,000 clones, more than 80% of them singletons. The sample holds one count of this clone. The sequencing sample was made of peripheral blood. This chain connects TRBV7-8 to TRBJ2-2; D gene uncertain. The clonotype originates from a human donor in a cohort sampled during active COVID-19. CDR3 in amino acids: CASSSPTSGWLFF. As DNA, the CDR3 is TGTGCCAGCAGCTCACCCACGTCAGGATGGCTGTTTTTT. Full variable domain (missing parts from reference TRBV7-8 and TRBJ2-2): GAGVSQSPRYKVAKRGQDVALRCDPISGHVSLFWYQQALGQGPEFLTYFQNEAQLDKSGLPSDRFFAERPEGSVSTLKIQRTQQEDSAVYLCASSSPTSGWLFFGEGSRLTVL.